This section outlines one T cell receptor beta chain sequence together with its context. Its antigen is still unknown. At one end the junction does not follow the germline gene, possibly because of a read error. The sample is drawn from a study of lymphopenia after photon versus proton radiotherapy. Overall study results and limits: Under photons, naive T cells and diversity fell while effector/memory populations rose.

CDR3 length: 13 residues. Looked up from germline, CDR1 is LGHNA and CDR2 is YSLEER. The repertoire was sequenced with immunoSEQ multiplex PCR; TCRdb's copy has only in-frame clones and lacks some. The table lists about 20,000 clones, approximately 85% of them singletons. The chain joins TRBV4-3 to TRBJ1-6; D call uncertain. This clonotype was sampled from a woman between 45 and 60 years old with pancreatic cancer. This specimen consisted of peripheral blood, obtained from a patient treated with photon-based radiotherapy. The CDR3 DNA reads as TGCGCCAGCAGCCAAGGTCGGGATTCCCCCCTCCACTTT. Protein product: CASSQGRDSPLHF.